One sample yielded the 10 T cell receptor beta chains listed below, sequenced in a study of blood T cell repertoires in COVID-19. Generated by immunoSEQ multiplex PCR, the TCRdb table keeps only in-frame clones and is missing some. The data show under 250,000 clones, around 80% seen once. Sequences were obtained from peripheral blood. The receptors stem from a man aged 50 or older with active or convalescent COVID-19.

This clone has just one count. CDR3 nucleotides: TGTGCCAGCAGCTTTGGGCAGGGGGCGGTTCAGCCCCAGCATTTT. The encoded protein is CASSFGQGAVQPQHF. The V and J genes are TRBV7-9 and TRBJ1-5; 8 nucleotides agree with TRBD1. CDR3 length: 15 residues. J gave up 6 bases and V 3 bases, and 7 bases lay outside the gene matches. Germline CDR1 is SEHNR and CDR2 is FQNEAQ (reference sequence).

The rearrangement links TRBV13 to TRBJ2-7; D may be TRBD1 (5 bases). Germline CDR1 is PRHDT and CDR2 is FYEKMQ (reference sequence). Trimming stripped 2 bases from V and 7 bases from J, with 9 bases between. The CDR3 consists of 12 residues. CDR3 in amino acids: CASSLRQKEQYF. CDR3 sequence (DNA): TGTGCCAGCAGCTTACGACAGAAAGAGCAGTACTTC.

DNA for the CDR3: TGCGCCAGCAGCTTGGGACTAGCGGGACGCAATGAGCAGTTCTTC. Translated, it gives CASSLGLAGRNEQFF. The J gene is TRBJ2-1, the V gene TRBV5-1, with 11 bases aligning to TRBD2. V dropped 0 bases and J dropped 6; count of bases not matched to a gene: 2. This CDR3 contains 15 residues. Per the germline V gene, CDR1 is SGHRS and CDR2 is YFSETQ.

The rearrangement uses TRBV19 and TRBJ2-1; 7 bases agree with TRBD1. The CDR3 is 14 amino acids. The V segment lost 4 bases and the J segment 9 bases; nucleotides outside the gene matches: 9. The germline gives CDR1 LNHDA, CDR2 SQIVND (reference sequence). CDR3 bases: TGTGCCAGTAGTACCGAGACAGGGATGGGTGAGCAGTTCTTC. Translated, it gives CASSTETGMGEQFF.

V is TRBV5-4 and J is TRBJ2-2; 7 nucleotides match TRBD2. This CDR3 is built from 16 residues. Germline loops: CDR1 SGHNT, CDR2 YYREEE (reference sequence). V trimming: 4 bases; J trimming: 0 bases; junction bases outside the gene matches: 6. CDR3 in amino acids: CASSGRDYPNTGELFF. DNA of the CDR3: TGTGCCAGCAGCGGAAGGGACTACCCGAACACCGGGGAGCTGTTTTTT.

The chain has TRBV5-5 and TRBJ2-7; 7 bases line up with TRBD1. CDR3 length: 16 residues. V shed 4 bases, J shed 3 bases, and the junction held 13 bases outside the gene matches. CDR1 and CDR2 from the germline V gene are SGHKS and YYEKEE (reference sequence). The CDR3 DNA reads as TGTGCCAGCAGCCTTGGACAGGCAACCACCAACTACGAGCAGTACTTC. This sequence encodes CASSLGQATTNYEQYF.

The CDR3 bases are TGTGCCAGCAGCCAAGGCCGGGACAGGGGGCCTGGCTACACCTTC. It specifies CASSQGRDRGPGYTF. V and J are TRBV3-1 (or the pseudogene TRBV3-2) and TRBJ1-2; TRBD1 agrees at 12 bases. J lost 7 bases, V lost 1 base, and 4 bases had no gene match. Germline lookup yields CDR1 LGHDT and CDR2 YNNKEL (reference sequence). This CDR3 has 15 residues.

The gene calls are TRBV27 and TRBJ1-1; 8 nucleotides match TRBD1. The CDR3 contains 17 residues. Germline V gene sequence: CDR1 MNHEY, CDR2 SMNVEV (reference sequence). The V segment lost 0 bases and the J segment 4 bases; nucleotides outside the gene matches: 10. Here the CDR3 reads CASSLSMAGGAVTEAFF. CDR3 coding DNA: TGTGCCAGCAGTTTATCGATGGCAGGGGGCGCCGTCACTGAAGCTTTCTTT.

This clone came up once. CDR3 in amino acids: CSVADRGGQPQHF. The DNA for the CDR3 is TGCAGCGTTGCGGACAGGGGCGGTCAGCCCCAGCATTTT. The chain combines TRBV29-1 with TRBJ1-5, with 9 bases identical to TRBD1. Trimming removed 4 bases from V and 6 bases from J; junction bases left unmatched: 4. Germline assignment: CDR1 SQVTM and CDR2 ANQGSEA. The CDR3 loop spans 13 amino acids.

This clone occurred once. The V gene is TRBV19, the J gene TRBJ2-5; no firm D call. The CDR3 length is 13 residues. The ends were cut back, 2 bases at V and 5 bases at J, with 9 bases in the middle. Germline CDR1 and CDR2: LNHDA and SQIVND (reference sequence). The CDR3: CASSIIPGETQYF. The CDR3 nucleotides read TGTGCCAGTAGTATAATCCCCGGGGAGACCCAGTACTTC.